The T cell receptor beta chain described here comes from a study of a mutant IDH1 vaccine in newly diagnosed glioma. Study results and limitations: Seemingly, pseudoprogression had no relation to changes in the top peripheral T cell clonotypes.

Generated by immunoSEQ multiplex PCR, the TCRdb table keeps only in-frame clones and is missing some. Of around 88,000 clones in the sample, about four fifths were seen once. There are 14 residues in the CDR3. V lost 2 bases to trimming and J lost 6 bases; unmatched junction nucleotides: 4. Per the germline V gene, CDR1 is MNHEY and CDR2 is SVGAGI. Time point: baseline, week 1 (first vaccination visit). Treatment: pre-vaccination baseline after standard-of-care therapy. Each of the donors came in with new WHO grade 3 or 4 astrocytomas that were IDH1-mutant and ATRX-lost. On this clone: Its antigen is undetermined.

The sample consisted of PBMCs, taken from a glioma patient treated with radiotherapy, temozolomide or both. The TCR was taken from a man aged 35-49 years with glioma. V gene TRBV6-5 combines with J gene TRBJ2-1; 7 bases are shared with TRBD2. The CDR3, as DNA: TGTGCCAGCAGTTACCTTTGGGGGGGCAATGAGCAGTTCTTC. Translated, it gives CASSYLWGGNEQFF.